This T cell receptor (beta chain) was obtained from a study of cytomegalovirus exposure and HLA in healthy donors. Findings and limits, study-wide: With later analysis, a missense DCLRE1C variant became linked to TCR beta V- and J-gene trimming. Evidence from a later analysis indicated that most CMV-associated TCR beta chains looked HLA-restricted. Prior analysis indicated that the majority of TCR beta V segments exhibited productivity approximately 87% or approximately 30% of the time. Donors were assumed by presence/absence analyses to have roughly uniform sequencing depth.

This clone was detected a few times. Its matching antigen is unknown. V shed 5 bases, J shed 0 bases, and the junction held 7 bases outside the gene matches. CDR1 SGHTA and CDR2 FQGNSA come from the germline V gene. This CDR3 is built from 16 residues. The study ran its PCR with 60 Vbeta and 13 Jbeta primers. Sequenced by immunoSEQ multiplex PCR; TCRdb stores in-frame clones only, minus some. This table has tens of thousands of clones, roughly 76% appearing once. This receptor was identified in a woman aged 30 to 39 in good health and CMV-seronegative. J is TRBJ2-7 and V is TRBV7-2, with 10 positions matching TRBD1. Material for sequencing was PBMCs. CDR3 loop: CASSPRQGAGSYEQYF. The CDR3 region has the DNA TGTGCCAGCAGCCCTCGACAGGGGGCGGGCTCCTACGAGCAGTACTTC.